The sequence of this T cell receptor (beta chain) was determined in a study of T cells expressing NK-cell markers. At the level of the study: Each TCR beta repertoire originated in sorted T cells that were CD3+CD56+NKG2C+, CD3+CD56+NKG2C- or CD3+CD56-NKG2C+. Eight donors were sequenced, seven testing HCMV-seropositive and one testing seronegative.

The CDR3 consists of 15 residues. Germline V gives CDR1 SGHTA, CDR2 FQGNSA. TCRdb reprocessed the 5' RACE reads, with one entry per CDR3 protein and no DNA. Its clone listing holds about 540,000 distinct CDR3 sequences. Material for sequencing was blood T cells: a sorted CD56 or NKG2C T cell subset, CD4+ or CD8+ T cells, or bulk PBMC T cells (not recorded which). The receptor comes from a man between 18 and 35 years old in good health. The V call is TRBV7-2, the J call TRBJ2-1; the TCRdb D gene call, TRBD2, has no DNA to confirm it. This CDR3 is CASSMEGTSWSEQFF. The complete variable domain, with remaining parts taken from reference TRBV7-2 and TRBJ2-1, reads GAGVSQSPSNKVTEKGKDVELRCDPISGHTALYWYRQSLGQGLEFLIYFQGNSAPDKSGLPSDRFSAERTGGSVSTLTIQRTQQEDSAVYLCASSMEGTSWSEQFFGPGTRLTVL.